Below, one T cell receptor beta chain is given with its context. Its specificity is not known. The sample belongs to a study of T cell responses to AZD1222 COVID-19 vaccine. Produced via immunoSEQ multiplex PCR; TCRdb's table is partial and in-frame only. The sample includes over 100,000 clones, approximately 91% of them seen just once. Study-wide findings and caveats: Once two AZD1222 doses were given, Spike-specific TCR breadth and depth went up. Only a handful of AZD1222 recipients, several in all, had baseline seropositivity.

The sequenced sample was peripheral blood, obtained on day 0 of AZD1222 vaccination. The sequence was obtained from an adult in good health.

Written as DNA, the CDR3 is TGTGCCACCAGTGATGGAAGGACAGGGGGGTCCGGGGCCAACGTCCTGACTTTC. Its translation is CATSDGRTGGSGANVLTF. This sequence joins TRBV24-1 and TRBJ2-6; TRBD1 agrees at 10 bases. V lost 3 bases to trimming and J lost 4 bases; unmatched junction nucleotides: 8. Germline loops: CDR1 KGHDR, CDR2 SFDVKD. The CDR3 totals 18 residues.